This TCR beta chain was identified in a study of T cells after posttransplantation cyclophosphamide. The study, taken as a whole, reports: Donor CD8+ memory clones often dominated recipient blood repertoires at later times. Skin or GI-infiltrating T cells shared few TRB sequences with blood. After PTCy, TRB diversity resembled that of CNI/methotrexate controls.

Generated by immunoSEQ multiplex PCR, the TCRdb table keeps only in-frame clones and is missing some. The sample yields more than 20,000 clones, about 83% seen once. As for this clone: Its target is unknown.

J lost 3 bases, V lost 1 base, and 2 bases had no gene match. This CDR3 is built from 14 residues. Germline V CDR1 and CDR2: LGHNT, FRNRAP. The gene calls are TRBV12-5 and TRBJ1-2; TRBD1 matches at 7 bases. The TCR comes from a woman between 55 and 75 years old with a blood cancer, CMV-positive, and with a related stem cell donor. The sequenced sample was PBMCs. CDR3 region: CASGLGQGDYGYTF. As DNA, the CDR3 is TGTGCTAGTGGTTTGGGACAGGGAGACTATGGCTACACCTTC.